Listed below are T cell receptor beta chains from one sample, sequenced in a study of shared clonotypes between healthy human individuals. Sequencing used immunoSEQ multiplex PCR; TCRdb keeps in-frame clones, though not all of them. The data show over 850,000 clones, 75% to 85% seen once. The sequenced sample consisted of memory CD4+ T cells from PBMCs. These receptors were collected from a man between 18 and 29 years old in good health. Some clones in this sample may be carry-over from other donors' samples. Each CDR3 is given with its conserved first and last residue. D genes are given only for firm matches. Clone size is stated in some rows and not others, as once, few, many or a class when expanded.

TRBV15,TRBJ1-2,TRBD1,few,CATNYGTELYGYTF,TGTGCCACCAACTACGGGACAGAGTTATATGGCTACACCTTC
TRBV28,TRBJ2-3,.,few,CASSSYTDTQYF,TGTGCCAGCAGTTCGTACACAGATACGCAGTATTTT
TRBV27,TRBJ2-7,TRBD2,.,CASSALLAGGTYEQYF,TGTGCCAGCAGTGCCTTACTAGCGGGAGGGACCTACGAGCAGTACTTC
TRBV30,TRBJ2-3,.,.,CAWDSGQSTDTQYF,TGTGCCTGGGATTCCGGACAGAGCACAGATACGCAGTATTTT
TRBV27,TRBJ2-1,TRBD1,once,CASSLSGTVHNEQFF,TGTGCCAGCAGTTTATCCGGGACAGTTCACAATGAGCAGTTCTTC
TRBV29-1,TRBJ1-5,.,.,CSVRDSGDQPQHF,TGCAGCGTTAGAGACAGCGGCGATCAGCCCCAGCATTTT
TRBV6-1,TRBJ1-1,.,many,CASSAQANTEAFF,TGTGCCAGCAGTGCACAGGCGAACACTGAAGCTTTCTTT
TRBV27,TRBJ1-2,.,.,CASSLSGYGYTF,TGTGCCAGCAGTCTGAGTGGGTATGGCTACACCTTC
TRBV19,TRBJ1-2,.,few,CASSTPGRGGGYTF,TGTGCCAGTAGTACGCCTGGTAGGGGCGGTGGCTACACCTTC
TRBV5-1,TRBJ2-7,.,many,CASSLDGRLYEQYF,TGCGCCAGCAGCTTGGATGGGCGACTCTACGAGCAGTACTTC
TRBV18,TRBJ2-6,.,.,CASSPQRSGANVLTF,TGTGCCAGCTCACCCCAGAGGTCTGGGGCCAACGTCCTGACTTTC
TRBV10-3,TRBJ2-7,TRBD2,.,CASHSGRDGYEQYF,TGTGCATCACATAGCGGGAGGGATGGCTACGAGCAGTACTTC
TRBV27,TRBJ1-1,.,few,CASSFMGAGEAFF,TGTGCCAGCAGTTTCATGGGGGCCGGTGAAGCTTTCTTT
TRBV2,TRBJ1-1,.,.,CASRQQRGNTEAFF,TGTGCCAGCAGGCAACAAAGGGGTAACACTGAAGCTTTCTTT
TRBV6-5,TRBJ2-2,TRBD1,.,CASSGTGATGELFF,TGTGCCAGCAGTGGAACAGGGGCGACCGGGGAGCTGTTTTTT
TRBV6-6,TRBJ2-5,.,.,CASGRAQETQYF,TGTGCCAGCGGTAGGGCACAAGAGACCCAGTACTTC
TRBV5-8,TRBJ2-1,.,once,CASSRSIPSNEQFF,TGTGCCAGCAGCCGATCTATACCCAGCAATGAGCAGTTCTTC
TRBV19,TRBJ2-1,TRBD2,.,CASSIREAYNEQFF,TGTGCCAGTAGTATCCGGGAGGCCTACAATGAGCAGTTCTTC
TRBV4-1,TRBJ2-1,.,many,CASSQEGQGWYNEQFF,TGCGCCAGCAGCCAAGAGGGGCAGGGTTGGTACAATGAGCAGTTCTTC
TRBV6-5,TRBJ1-4,.,.,CASSIQGRTNEKLFF,TGTGCCAGCAGTATCCAGGGGAGGACTAATGAAAAACTGTTTTTT
TRBV5-1,TRBJ2-1,TRBD2,.,CASSASGRLSEQFF,TGCGCCAGCAGCGCTAGCGGGAGGCTGAGTGAGCAGTTCTTC
TRBV6-5,TRBJ2-7,TRBD2,.,CASSYGGSGRSEQYF,TGTGCCAGCAGTTACGGTGGTAGCGGGAGAAGCGAGCAGTACTTC